The 21 T cell receptor beta chains listed next were all sequenced from one sample in a study of shared clonotypes between healthy human individuals. Sequencing used immunoSEQ multiplex PCR; TCRdb keeps in-frame clones, though not all of them. The sample yields hundreds of thousands of clones, approximately 96% seen once. Naive CD8 populations comprised CD45RO-negative cells positively selected for CCR7, excluding terminally differentiated effector memory CD45RA+ cells. The material sequenced was naive CD8+ T cells sorted from blood. These receptor sequences come from a woman in her 30s in good health.

This clone came up once. The chain couples TRBV6-5 to TRBJ1-1; D is ambiguous. V was pared by 11 bases and J by 1 base, with 11 bases between. This CDR3 is 12 amino acids long. Germline CDR1 is MNHEY and CDR2 is SVGAGI. In DNA, the CDR3 is TGTGCCTCCGCATCACAGAACACTGAAGCTTTCTTT. Its protein is CASASQNTEAFF.

This chain connects TRBV30 to TRBJ2-1; D remains ambiguous. CDR3 length: 11 residues. Per the germline V gene, CDR1 is GTSNPN and CDR2 is SVGIG (reference sequence). Trimming removed 3 bases at V and 7 bases at J, with 7 bases between. The DNA of the CDR3 is TGTGCCTGGAGCGGAGAAAATGAGCAGTTCTTC. Translated: CAWSGENEQFF.

The rearrangement links TRBV11-2 to TRBJ2-1, with a weak D call TRBD2 (7 bases). This CDR3 is built from 15 residues. Germline V gene sequence: CDR1 SGHAT, CDR2 FQNNGV. Trimming removed 0 bases at V and 5 bases at J, with 11 bases between. This CDR3 is CASSLDGGGNNEQFF. DNA of the CDR3: TGTGCCAGCAGCTTAGATGGCGGGGGCAACAATGAGCAGTTCTTC.

The rearrangement uses TRBV28 and TRBJ1-5; D possibly corresponds to TRBD1 (6 bases). The CDR3 covers 16 residues. Per the germline V gene, CDR1 is MDHEN and CDR2 is SYDVKM. V lost 3 bases to trimming and J lost 1 base, with 13 bases between them. The DNA of the CDR3 is TGTGCCAGCAGTTTCCTATGGACAGAGAGCAATCAGCCCCAGCATTTT. The encoded protein is CASSFLWTESNQPQHF.

This sequence joins TRBV6-1 and TRBJ2-2, with 10 bases aligning to TRBD2. Germline trimming cut 1 base from V and 2 bases from J; bases unmatched to any gene: 4. The germline gives CDR1 MNHNS, CDR2 SASEGT. The CDR3 contains 17 residues. CDR3 bases: TGTGCCAGCAGTGAAGATCTAGCGGGAGAAAACACCGGGGAGCTGTTTTTT. Translation gives CASSEDLAGENTGELFF.

This chain uses TRBV5-6 with TRBJ2-1, with TRBD2 matching over 14 bases. Germline lookup yields CDR1 SGHDT and CDR2 YYEEEE. J was trimmed by 9 bases and V by 4 bases; bases with no gene match: 3. The CDR3 covers 14 residues. This CDR3 is CASSHGLAGGEQFF. Written as DNA, the CDR3 is TGTGCCAGCAGCCACGGACTAGCGGGAGGTGAGCAGTTCTTC.

The V and J genes are TRBV29-1 and TRBJ1-2; 7 nucleotides match TRBD1. Germline CDR1 and CDR2: SQVTM and ANQGSEA. V gave up 4 bases and J gave up 4 bases; unmatched junction bases: 6. The CDR3 is 13 residues long. The CDR3, as DNA: TGCAGCGTTGTGGGACAGATATCCTATGGCTACACCTTC. It codes for CSVVGQISYGYTF.

The chain links TRBV28 to TRBJ1-4; 7 bases are shared with TRBD1. The length of the CDR3 is 13 residues. The trim removed 5 bases at V and 6 bases at J, leaving 3 bases unmatched. Germline V lookup: CDR1 MDHEN, CDR2 SYDVKM. The CDR3 loop is CASSTDRDEKLFF. CDR3 nucleotides: TGTGCCAGCAGTACTGACAGGGATGAAAAACTGTTTTTT.

V gene TRBV2 combines with J gene TRBJ2-2; D not resolved. Trimming left V 10 bases short and J 0 bases short, with 15 bases between. This CDR3 region has 15 residues. The germline V gene encodes CDR1 SNHLY and CDR2 FYNNEI. In DNA, the CDR3 is TGTGCCATAGACACCTACTCCTCGAACACCGGGGAGCTGTTTTTT. Amino acid sequence: CAIDTYSSNTGELFF.

The chain couples TRBV4-1 to TRBJ2-7; D is possibly TRBD1 or TRBD2 (6 bases each). V lost 4 bases, J lost 3 bases, and 25 bases lay in between. CDR3 length equals 18 residues. CDR1 and CDR2 (germline): MGHRA, YSYEKL. DNA for the CDR3: TGCGCCAGCAGCCCGACGGGGGCTTATAGGACGATCCACTACGAGCAGTACTTC. Amino acid sequence: CASSPTGAYRTIHYEQYF.

The chain links TRBV29-1 to TRBJ2-2; the D is unclear. Trimming left V 0 bases short and J 0 bases short, with 5 bases between. Germline V gives CDR1 SQVTM, CDR2 ANQGSEA. This CDR3 is 14 amino acids long. The DNA for the CDR3 is TGCAGCGTTGAAGAGGATTCGAACACCGGGGAGCTGTTTTTT. Protein product: CSVEEDSNTGELFF.

The chain combines TRBV2 with TRBJ2-3; D may correspond to TRBD1 or TRBD2 (6 bases each). The CDR3 spans 16 residues. Germline V gives CDR1 SNHLY, CDR2 FYNNEI. V was pared by 2 bases and J by 0 bases, with 12 bases between. The CDR3 protein is CASSEWAGHSTDTQYF. The CDR3 DNA sequence: TGTGCCAGCAGTGAATGGGCGGGACACAGCACAGATACGCAGTATTTT.

This chain connects TRBV13 to TRBJ1-1; D is possibly TRBD1 (6 bases). The germline CDR1 and CDR2 sequences are PRHDT and FYEKMQ (reference sequence). V lost 4 bases and J 3 bases, leaving 15 bases between the germline ends. CDR3 length: 15 residues. The chain's CDR3 is CASSSRGGWDTEAFF. CDR3 bases: TGTGCCAGCAGCTCCCGAGGGGGGTGGGACACTGAAGCTTTCTTT.

The chain links TRBV7-9 to TRBJ2-7; D is uncertain. The length of the CDR3 is 17 residues. Germline V CDR1 and CDR2: SEHNR, FQNEAQ (reference sequence). Trimming left V 5 bases short and J 0 bases short, with 20 bases between. The DNA of the CDR3 is TGTGCCAGCAGCGAATTTGATTTAGGGCTGGACTCCTACGAGCAGTACTTC. It is translated as CASSEFDLGLDSYEQYF.

The V gene is TRBV2, the J gene TRBJ1-3; unclear D gene. The CDR3 contains 11 residues. V lost 4 bases, J lost 5 bases, and 3 bases lay in between. Per the germline V gene, CDR1 is SNHLY and CDR2 is FYNNEI. This CDR3 is CASSGRNTIYF. The CDR3 coding sequence is TGTGCCAGCAGTGGTAGAAACACCATATATTTT.

The rearrangement uses TRBV13 and TRBJ2-2; D gene uncertain. Germline V gene sequence: CDR1 PRHDT, CDR2 FYEKMQ (reference sequence). This CDR3 has 14 residues. Trimming shortened V by 2 bases and J by 2 bases, and 6 bases separated the two germline ends. The CDR3 nucleotides read TGTGCCAGCAGCTTACTGGAAAACACCGGGGAGCTGTTTTTT. Translated, it gives CASSLLENTGELFF.

This chain links TRBV28 with TRBJ1-2; TRBD1 might be the D (5 bases). Trimming took 6 bases from V and 4 from J, leaving 12 bases between them. The CDR3 consists of 13 residues. Germline V CDR1 and CDR2: MDHEN, SYDVKM. This CDR3 is CASSLQETYGYTF. CDR3 in DNA: TGTGCCAGCAGCCTACAGGAAACCTATGGCTACACCTTC.

The rearrangement links TRBV28 to TRBJ2-7, with 10 bases aligning to TRBD2. Germline CDR1 MDHEN, CDR2 SYDVKM. This CDR3 comprises 14 residues. The trim removed 3 bases at V and 6 bases at J, leaving 5 bases unmatched. The CDR3 protein is CASSFRLAGVEQYF. The CDR3 nucleotides read TGTGCCAGCAGTTTTAGGCTAGCGGGAGTCGAGCAGTACTTC.

This chain uses TRBV27 with TRBJ2-1, with 14 nucleotides matching TRBD2. V lost 1 base, J lost 10 bases, and 12 bases stayed unmatched. Germline CDR1 reads MNHEY; CDR2 reads SMNVEV (reference sequence). There are 18 residues in the CDR3. The CDR3 here is CASSLYRPGLAGVGEQFF. As DNA, the CDR3 is TGTGCCAGCAGTTTATATCGACCGGGACTAGCGGGAGTGGGGGAGCAGTTCTTC.

The V and J genes are TRBV6-6 and TRBJ2-3; 8 nucleotides align to TRBD1. CDR3 length equals 15 residues. In germline, CDR1 is MNHNY, CDR2 SVGAGI (reference sequence). The V gene end was trimmed by 2 bases and the J gene end by 7 bases; junction bases not matched to a gene: 8. The DNA of the CDR3 is TGTGCCAGCAGTTACCCTCGGACAGGGTCAAATACGCAGTATTTT. The encoded protein is CASSYPRTGSNTQYF.

V and J are TRBV18 and TRBJ2-2, with D maybe TRBD1 (6 bases). This CDR3 has 16 residues. Trimming took 2 bases from V and 3 from J, leaving 13 bases between them. Germline CDR1 and CDR2: KGHSH and LQKENI. The CDR3 DNA is TGTGCCAGCTCACCAGAGTGGACAGATCACACCGGGGAGCTGTTTTTT. This encodes CASSPEWTDHTGELFF.